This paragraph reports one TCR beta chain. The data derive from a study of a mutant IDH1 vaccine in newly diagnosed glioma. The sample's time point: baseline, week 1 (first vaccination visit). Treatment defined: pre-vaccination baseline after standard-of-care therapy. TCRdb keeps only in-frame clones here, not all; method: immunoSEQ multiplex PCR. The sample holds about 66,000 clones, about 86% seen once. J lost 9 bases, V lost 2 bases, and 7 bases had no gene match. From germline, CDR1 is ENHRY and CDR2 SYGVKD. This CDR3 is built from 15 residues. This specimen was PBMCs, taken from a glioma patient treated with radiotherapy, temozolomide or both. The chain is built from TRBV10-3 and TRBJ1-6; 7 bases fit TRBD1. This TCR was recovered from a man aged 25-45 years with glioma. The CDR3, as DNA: TGTGCCATCAGTGAGACGACAGGGATCAGTTCACCCCTCCACTTT. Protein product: CAISETTGISSPLHF.